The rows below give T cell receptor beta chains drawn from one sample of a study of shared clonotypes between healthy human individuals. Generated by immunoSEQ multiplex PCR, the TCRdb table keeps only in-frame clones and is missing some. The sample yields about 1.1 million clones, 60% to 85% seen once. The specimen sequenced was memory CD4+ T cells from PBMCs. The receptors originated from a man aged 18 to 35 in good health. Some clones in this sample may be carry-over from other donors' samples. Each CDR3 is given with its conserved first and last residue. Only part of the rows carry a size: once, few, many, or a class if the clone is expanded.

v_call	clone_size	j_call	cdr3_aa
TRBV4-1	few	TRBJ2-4	CASSQDTGLADLAKNIQYF
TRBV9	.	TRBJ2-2	CASSVLAGVAGELFF
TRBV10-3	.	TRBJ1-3	CAIGDSASSGNTIYF
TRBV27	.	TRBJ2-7	CASTPLSGQAFYEQYF
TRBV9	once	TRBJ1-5	CASSVSSNSNQPQHF
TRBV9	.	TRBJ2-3	CASSDHPTDTQYF
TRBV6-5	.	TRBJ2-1	CASSPDGSLDEQFF
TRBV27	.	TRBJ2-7	CASSFESQVSDTYEQYF
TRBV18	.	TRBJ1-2	CASSPDTGRNYGYTF
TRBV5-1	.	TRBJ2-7	CASSPAGLLYEQYF